This TCR beta chain was identified during a study of blood T cell repertoires in COVID-19. Study context: PBMCs, B-cell-depleted T cells, or T cells were the source of the cDNA or gDNA that made up the material.

V lost 0 bases, J lost 6 bases, and 9 bases stayed unmatched. Germline-derived CDR1 and CDR2 are GTSNPN and SVGIG (reference sequence). The CDR3 contains 16 residues. Here immunoSEQ multiplex PCR was the method, and the copy in TCRdb shows in-frame clones only, minus some. The table records 150,000 to 200,000 clones, roughly 84% of them present only once. The material sequenced was peripheral blood. The chain uses TRBV30 and TRBJ2-1, with TRBD2 identical over 9 bases. This receptor was obtained from a woman aged 70-85 years with COVID-19, enrolled during active disease. CDR3 residues: CAWSVYIGLASNEQFF. The CDR3 nucleotides are TGTGCCTGGAGTGTGTATATTGGACTAGCGAGCAATGAGCAGTTCTTC. Full variable domain (outside the CDR3, taken from reference TRBV30 and TRBJ2-1): SQTIHQWPATLVQPVGSPLSLECTVEGTSNPNLYWYRQAAGRGLQLLFYSVGIGQISSEVPQNLSASRPQDRQFILSSKKLLLSDSGFYLCAWSVYIGLASNEQFFGPGTRLTVL.